Sequencing of this T cell receptor beta chain was carried out in a study of cytomegalovirus exposure and HLA in healthy donors. Study conclusions and caveats: The study put roughly 160 TCR beta chains on its list as cytomegalovirus-associated.

Data came from immunoSEQ multiplex PCR; TCRdb stores just in-frame clones and leaves some out. The sample contains roughly 200,000 clones, roughly 80% of which appear only once. As regards this clone: Its cognate antigen is unknown.

The CDR3 spans 14 residues. Per the germline V gene, CDR1 is MNHEY and CDR2 is SVGAGI. V gave up 7 bases and J gave up 6 bases; unmatched junction bases: 8. This sequence originates from a woman aged 18-29 years in good health and CMV-seropositive. The source material was PBMCs. The genes are TRBV6-5 and TRBJ2-2; TRBD2 agrees at 7 bases. The CDR3 loop is CASTPGGSPGELFF. The CDR3 DNA follows: TGTGCCAGCACCCCCGGGGGGTCCCCCGGGGAGCTGTTTTTT.